This T cell receptor beta chain came from a study of T cell repertoires in cytomegalovirus infection. Germline assignment: CDR1 SGHRS and CDR2 YFSETQ. Losses at the gene ends were 5 bases for V and 5 bases for J; bases not matched to a gene: 11. The CDR3 has 15 residues. TCRdb recomputed calls from the reads with MiXCR, one row per CDR3 protein. The sample contains roughly 230,000 distinct CDR3 sequences, more than 9% of which appear only once. The sequenced sample was PBMCs. The sequence was obtained from a human donor in good health (CMV status not recorded). Some clones in this sample may be carry-over from other donors' samples. J is TRBJ2-5 and V is TRBV5-1; TRBD2 aligns across 8 bases. CDR3 DNA sequence: TGCGCCAGCAGTCAGGGACTAGAGAGTGTGGAGACCCAGTACTTC. Its protein product is CASSQGLESVETQYF.